These 11 T cell receptor beta chains share one sample of origin, sequenced in a study of shared clonotypes between healthy human individuals. Generated by immunoSEQ multiplex PCR, the TCRdb table keeps only in-frame clones and is missing some. The top ten clones hold 10% of a sample with 170,000 or so clones, about 66% of them seen once. The material sequenced was memory CD4+ T cells sorted from blood. Regarding subset: CD45RA-negative fraction. These TCRs come from a man younger than 40 in good health.

The chain's CDR3 is CASSFPRTGEETQYF. The CDR3 DNA follows: TGTGCCAGCAGTTTCCCGAGGACAGGGGAGGAGACCCAGTACTTC. V gene TRBV27 combines with J gene TRBJ2-5; 9 positions agree with TRBD1. Germline loops: CDR1 MNHEY, CDR2 SMNVEV (reference sequence). Losses at the gene ends were 3 bases for V and 5 bases for J; bases not matched to a gene: 7. This CDR3 is built from 15 residues.

This clone occurred many times. This chain connects TRBV7-8 to TRBJ2-7, with 9 bases matching TRBD1. Germline trimming cut 1 base from V and 3 bases from J; bases unmatched to any gene: 4. The V gene's germline CDR1 is SGHVS and CDR2 FQNEAQ. There are 15 residues in the CDR3. As DNA, the CDR3 is TGTGCCAGCAGCTTAGGGGACAGGGTAAGCTACGAGCAGTACTTC. Protein product: CASSLGDRVSYEQYF.

The chain is built from TRBV11-2 and TRBJ1-2, with 9 nucleotides matching TRBD1. The CDR3 runs to 15 residues. Germline V lookup: CDR1 SGHAT, CDR2 FQNNGV. The V and J ends lost 6 bases and 6 bases, in that order; junction bases with no gene match: 11. Written as DNA, the CDR3 is TGTGCCAGCAGACCGGGACAGGGACTTACGGATGGCTACACCTTC. Its translation: CASRPGQGLTDGYTF.

This chain connects TRBV27 to TRBJ2-7; no reliable D call. The CDR3 totals 11 residues. V dropped 8 bases and J dropped 0 bases, with 5 bases sitting between them. CDR1 MNHEY and CDR2 SMNVEV come from the germline V gene (reference sequence). CDR3 in amino acids: CASRSSYEQYF. For the CDR3, the DNA is TGTGCCAGCCGAAGCTCCTACGAGCAGTACTTC.

The J gene is TRBJ2-3, the V gene TRBV18; no firm D call. This CDR3 has 14 residues. Trimming pared 3 bases from V and 1 base from J, leaving 8 bases between. Germline V gene data show CDR1 as KGHSH and CDR2 as LQKENI. The CDR3 nucleotides are TGTGCCAGCTCACCCCTGCAGCGCACAGATACGCAGTATTTT. Translating gives CASSPLQRTDTQYF.

The chain employs TRBV5-1 and TRBJ2-3; unclear D gene. V lost 3 bases to trimming and J lost 2 bases, with 13 bases between them. This CDR3 is 15 amino acids long. Germline V gene sequence: CDR1 SGHRS, CDR2 YFSETQ. The CDR3 reads CASSWSGRPTDTQYF. The CDR3 coding sequence is TGCGCCAGCAGCTGGTCCGGTCGGCCCACAGATACGCAGTATTTT.

The chain couples TRBV5-1 to TRBJ2-3; TRBD2 might be the D (5 bases). Trimming shortened V by 0 bases and J by 0 bases, and 11 bases separated the two germline ends. CDR1 is SGHRS, CDR2 YFSETQ, per germline. CDR3 length: 16 amino acids. The CDR3 loop reads CASSLGVGRSTDTQYF. Here the CDR3 DNA reads TGCGCCAGCAGCTTGGGGGTAGGGAGAAGCACAGATACGCAGTATTTT.

For the CDR3, the DNA is TGTGCCAGCAGCTTATACAGGTTCACTGAAGCTTTCTTT. Translation: CASSLYRFTEAFF. The V and J genes are TRBV7-2 and TRBJ1-1; weak D call: TRBD1 (5 bases). Looked up from germline, CDR1 is SGHTA and CDR2 is FQGNSA. V lost 2 bases to trimming and J lost 4 bases, with 8 bases between them. The CDR3 is 13 residues long.

The chain recombines TRBV5-1 with TRBJ2-2; 8 bases match TRBD1. V shed 3 bases and J 4 bases; nucleotides not matched to a gene: 11. Per the germline V gene, CDR1 is SGHRS and CDR2 is YFSETQ. The CDR3 sequence is 17 residues long. The CDR3 here is CASSWTGMSSSTGELFF. The CDR3 DNA reads TGCGCCAGCAGCTGGACAGGGATGTCCTCGTCCACCGGGGAGCTGTTTTTT.

This rearrangement joins TRBV6-5 to TRBJ2-1; the D gene is possibly TRBD1 (6 bases). CDR1 MNHEY and CDR2 SVGAGI come from the germline V gene. The CDR3 spans 13 residues. The V end lost 6 bases, the J end lost 6 bases, and 12 bases lay between the germline ends. Here the CDR3 reads CASSFQGGNEQFF. In DNA, the CDR3 is TGTGCCAGCAGCTTTCAAGGGGGCAATGAGCAGTTCTTC.

V gene TRBV5-8 combines with J gene TRBJ2-5; 7 nucleotides match TRBD2. V was pared by 6 bases and J by 5 bases, with 7 bases of the junction left unmatched. There are 13 residues in the CDR3. CDR1 is SGHTS and CDR2 is YDEGEE in the germline V gene. CDR3 nucleotides: TGTGCCAGCACCGGGGGGTCGAGGGAGACCCAGTACTTC. Its protein product is CASTGGSRETQYF.